The sequence of this T cell receptor beta chain was determined in a study of blood T cell repertoires in COVID-19. Germline V gene lookup returns CDR1 MNHEY and CDR2 SVGAGI. V dropped 2 bases and J dropped 1 base, with 8 bases sitting between them. The length of the CDR3 is 14 residues. Clones were read by immunoSEQ multiplex PCR, and TCRdb kept only the in-frame ones, dropping some. The sample lists about 180,000 clones, more than 85% seen once, with less than 3.5% in the top ten. This sequence originates from a woman in her 30s with active or convalescent COVID-19. The V and J genes are TRBV6-5 and TRBJ2-5; TRBD1 might be the D (6 bases). The source material was peripheral blood. The CDR3 spells CASSYTGLQETQYF. CDR3 DNA: TGTGCCAGCAGTTACACAGGGCTCCAAGAGACCCAGTACTTC.